This T cell receptor (beta chain) was sequenced in a study of monozygotic twins with inflammatory bowel disease (dated by TCRdb to between 2018 and 2021). A note on the overall study: A total of some 30 monozygotic twin pairs were included in the full study, comprising nine German pairs (four IBD-concordant, five IBD-discordant) and 19 IBD-discordant Danish pairs. Each individual had, on average, about 151 000 unique TCRalpha sequences and 181 000 unique TCRbeta sequences available for analysis. Within discordant pairs, disease-associated traits were sought mainly by comparing IBD patients with their genetically identical healthy co-twins. Overall results and qualifications from the work: No difference in repertoire similarity was observed between concordant and discordant twins, possibly owing to limited statistical power. Because patients were on differing immunosuppressive treatments, the repertoires may have picked up extra background noise and inter-individual variability. The analysis was unable to tell apart different T cell subtypes. IBD patients had lower TCRbeta repertoire diversity, measured by the inverse Simpson index, than their healthy co-twins. Compared with healthy twins, IBD patients shared fewer clonotypes with other individuals, and the difference was most pronounced in patients with signs of disease activity. No single strong signal or clonotype linked to IBD turned up in the results, so the idea that one exists was not supported.

From each donor, a roughly 2.5 ml peripheral blood sample was collected into PAXgene tubes and stored at -80 degrees C. Without any T cell sorting, total RNA was extracted from whole blood using the PAXgene blood miRNA kit on an automated QIAcube. Peripheral blood from monozygotic twin pairs concordant or discordant for inflammatory bowel disease was subjected to deep TCRalpha and TCRbeta repertoire profiling with unique molecular barcoding. Smoking habits were recorded for all twin pairs, and each individual was classified as a current, former or never smoker. Note on this clonotype: No antigen is known for it.

Library creation used 5' RACE. The input for every TCR library was 3,500 to 4,500 ng of total RNA. cDNA was synthesized with SMARTScribe reverse transcriptase in eight separate reactions per sample. During cDNA synthesis, unique molecular identifiers containing a 6-nucleotide sample barcode were introduced by template switching. TCRalpha and TCRbeta cDNA was amplified by two nested PCRs of 16 and 9 cycles, with bead purification after each PCR. Before amplification, the cDNA was treated with uracil DNA-glycosylase and purified using the QIAquick PCR purification kit. In the second PCR, Illumina TruSeq-compatible adapters and sample-specific barcodes were added. Library quality and concentration were checked on TapeStation and Qubit, and libraries were pooled at roughly 5.1 ng each. Sequencing of the pooled libraries was done on an Illumina HiSeq2500 single-index Rapid Run using custom sequencing primers and 2 x 100 bp reads. Regarding the original processing steps: PCR and sequencing errors were corrected by UMI-based consensus assembly using MiGEC version 1.2.6. MiXCR version 2.1.1 handled V(D)J alignment, clonotype assembly and CDR3 extraction. To normalise gene usage, clonotype sharing and MAIT/NKT TCR abundance, the analysis used the top 1000, 10 000 and 20 000 clonotypes per sample. Diversity was computed as the inverse Simpson index with the vegan R package after downsampling to 27 000 UMIs. Statistical testing used paired Mann-Whitney U tests on the discordant twin pairs and applied Benjamini-Hochberg correction for multiple testing. After TCRdb reprocessed the reads, each CDR3 protein sequence was kept as one row, without DNA. V and J calls and clone size were set by TCRdb, not the authors. The table for this sample records about 210,000 distinct CDR3 sequences. Clones ranked in the top ten supply around 7.7% of the sample.

Via the germline V gene (reference sequence), CDR1 is DFQATT and CDR2 SNEGSKA. The CDR3 spans 11 residues, from the cysteine through the phenylalanine. The DNA is unrecorded. The sample comprised blood. The chain uses TRBV20-1 and TRBJ2-1; TCRdb's D gene call, TRBD2, goes unchecked for lack of DNA. The sequence derives from a human donor with ulcerative colitis or Crohn's disease, or a healthy co-twin of an affected twin (not recorded which). This receptor carries the CDR3 CRGASADEQFF.